This T cell receptor (beta chain) emerged from a study of blood T cells in healthy people across ages. General observations from the study: The recorded TCR beta diversity per million T cells decreased in a roughly linear manner with age. The study could not conclusively compare naive and antigen-experienced cells, given its unsorted PBMCs. CMV status of donors was not determined, possibly confounding expanded clonotype changes.

It was with a sample-barcoded 5' primer and a J-beta primer mix that a second PCR of roughly 6 to 12 cycles was run. TCRdb reanalysed the 5' RACE reads using MiXCR and keeps one entry per CDR3 protein. The table lists roughly 1.5 million distinct CDR3 sequences, 35% to 45% of them singletons. In its sample, this clonotype was seen a few times. Its antigen is not known. The CDR3 length is 14 residues. Looked up from germline, CDR1 is MNHEY and CDR2 is SVGAGI. V was pared by 2 bases and J by 2 bases, with 10 bases between. The chain couples TRBV6-5 to TRBJ2-7, with unresolved D. The specimen was blood. The clonotype was recovered from a woman aged 18-30 years in good health. As DNA, the CDR3 is TGTGCCAGCAGTTACGCGATCAGCCCCTACGAGCAGTACTTC. This encodes CASSYAISPYEQYF.